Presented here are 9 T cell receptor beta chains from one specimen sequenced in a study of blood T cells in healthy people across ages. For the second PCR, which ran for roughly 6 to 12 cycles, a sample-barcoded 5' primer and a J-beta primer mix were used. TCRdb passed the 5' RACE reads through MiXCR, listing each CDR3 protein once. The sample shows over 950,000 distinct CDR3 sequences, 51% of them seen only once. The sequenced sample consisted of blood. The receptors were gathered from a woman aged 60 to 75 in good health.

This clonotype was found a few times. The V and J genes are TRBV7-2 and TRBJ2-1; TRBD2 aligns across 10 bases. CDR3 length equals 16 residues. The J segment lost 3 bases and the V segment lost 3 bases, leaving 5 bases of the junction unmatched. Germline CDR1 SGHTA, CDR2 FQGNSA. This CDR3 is CASSFKLAGIYNEQFF. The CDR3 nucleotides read TGTGCCAGCAGCTTCAAACTAGCGGGAATCTACAATGAGCAGTTCTTC.

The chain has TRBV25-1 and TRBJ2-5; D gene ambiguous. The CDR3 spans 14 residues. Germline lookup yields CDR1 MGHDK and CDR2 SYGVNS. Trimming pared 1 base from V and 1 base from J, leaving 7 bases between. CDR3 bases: TGTGCCAGCAGTGAATCCCCCTTCCAAGAGACCCAGTACTTC. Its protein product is CASSESPFQETQYF.

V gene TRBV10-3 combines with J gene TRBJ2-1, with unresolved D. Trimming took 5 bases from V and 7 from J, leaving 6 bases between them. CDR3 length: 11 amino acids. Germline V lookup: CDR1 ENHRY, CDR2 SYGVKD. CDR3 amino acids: CAISSKNEQFF. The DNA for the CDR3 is TGTGCCATCAGTTCTAAGAATGAGCAGTTCTTC.

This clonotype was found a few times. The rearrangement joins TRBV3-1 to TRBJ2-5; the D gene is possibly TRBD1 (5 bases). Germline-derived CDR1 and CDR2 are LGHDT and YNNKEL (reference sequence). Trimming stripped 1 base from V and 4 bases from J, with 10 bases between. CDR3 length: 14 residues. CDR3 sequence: CASSQGGVGETQYF. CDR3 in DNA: TGTGCCAGCAGCCAAGGGGGCGTGGGAGAGACCCAGTACTTC.

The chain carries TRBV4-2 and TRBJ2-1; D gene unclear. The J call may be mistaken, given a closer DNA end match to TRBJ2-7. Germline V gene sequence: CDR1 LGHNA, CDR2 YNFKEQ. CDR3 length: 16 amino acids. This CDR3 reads CASSQVGDNYYNEQYF. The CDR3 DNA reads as TGTGCCAGCAGCCAAGTGGGCGACAACTACTACAATGAGCAGTACTTC.

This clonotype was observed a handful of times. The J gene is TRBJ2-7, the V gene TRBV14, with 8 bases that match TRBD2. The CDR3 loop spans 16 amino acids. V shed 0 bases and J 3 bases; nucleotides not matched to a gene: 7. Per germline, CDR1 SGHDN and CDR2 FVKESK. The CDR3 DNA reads TGTGCCAGCAGCCAAGAACCTAGCGGGTATGGCTACGAGCAGTACTTC. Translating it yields CASSQEPSGYGYEQYF.

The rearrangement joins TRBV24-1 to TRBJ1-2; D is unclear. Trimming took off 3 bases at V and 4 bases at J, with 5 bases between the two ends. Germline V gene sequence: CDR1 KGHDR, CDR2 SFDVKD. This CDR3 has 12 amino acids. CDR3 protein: CATSDASYGYTF. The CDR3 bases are TGTGCCACCAGTGATGCTTCCTATGGCTACACCTTC.

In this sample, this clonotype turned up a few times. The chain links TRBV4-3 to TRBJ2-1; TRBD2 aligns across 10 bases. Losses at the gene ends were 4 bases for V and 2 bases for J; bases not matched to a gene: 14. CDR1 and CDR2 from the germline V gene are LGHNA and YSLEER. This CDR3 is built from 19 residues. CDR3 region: CASSPKSLAGLATYNEQFF. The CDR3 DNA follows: TGCGCCAGCAGCCCAAAATCTCTGGCGGGACTAGCGACCTACAATGAGCAGTTCTTC.

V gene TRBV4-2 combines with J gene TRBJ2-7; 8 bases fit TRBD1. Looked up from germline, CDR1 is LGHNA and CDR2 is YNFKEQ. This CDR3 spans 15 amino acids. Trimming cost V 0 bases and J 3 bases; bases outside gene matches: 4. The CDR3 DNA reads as TGTGCCAGCAGCCAAGAATATGACAGGGGCTACGAGCAGTACTTC. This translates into CASSQEYDRGYEQYF.